This TCR beta chain was captured in a study of T cells in localized non-small cell lung cancer. Points on this clone: Its cognate antigen is unknown.

Study results and caveats: The study detected a median roughly 61 of the top 100 tumor clones in adjacent lung. Greater T cell density in blood accompanied longer overall survival. Clonality peaked in uninvolved adjacent lung rather than tumor. Heterogeneity stays possible, as sequencing covered only one tumor region.

TCRdb's copy holds only in-frame clones and misses some; the assay was immunoSEQ multiplex PCR. The sample includes 25,000 to 35,000 clones, around 93% seen only once; the top ten take approximately 5.2%. V shed 5 bases, J shed 1 base, and the junction held 6 bases outside the gene matches. Looked up from germline, CDR1 is SGHNT and CDR2 is YENEEA. The CDR3 sequence is 15 residues long. The chain employs TRBV11-3 and TRBJ2-5; 8 bases map to TRBD2. This specimen consisted of PBMCs, obtained before any cancer treatment. The TCR comes from a man aged 35-75 years with stage II lung adenocarcinoma. CDR3 amino acids: CASSGYSGGQETQYF. As DNA, the CDR3 is TGTGCCAGCAGCGGGTACAGCGGGGGCCAAGAGACCCAGTACTTC.